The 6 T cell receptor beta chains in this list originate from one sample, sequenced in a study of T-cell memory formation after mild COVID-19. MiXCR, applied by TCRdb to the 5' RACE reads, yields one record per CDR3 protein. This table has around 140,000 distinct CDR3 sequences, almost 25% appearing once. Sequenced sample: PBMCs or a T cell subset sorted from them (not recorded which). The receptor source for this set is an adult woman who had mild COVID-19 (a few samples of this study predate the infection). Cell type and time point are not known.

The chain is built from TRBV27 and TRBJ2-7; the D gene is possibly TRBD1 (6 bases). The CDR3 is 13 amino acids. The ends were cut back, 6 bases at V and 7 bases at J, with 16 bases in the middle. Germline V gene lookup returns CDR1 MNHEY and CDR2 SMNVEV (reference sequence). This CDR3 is CASSGGPRGEQYF. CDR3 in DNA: TGTGCCAGCAGCGGCGGGCCAAGGGGGGAGCAGTACTTC.

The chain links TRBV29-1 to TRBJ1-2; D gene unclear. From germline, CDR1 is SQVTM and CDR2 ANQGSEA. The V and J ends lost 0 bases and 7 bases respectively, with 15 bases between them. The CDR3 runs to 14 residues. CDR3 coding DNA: TGCAGCGTTGAAGATTTGAACGGGTTCGGTGGCTACACCTTC. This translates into CSVEDLNGFGGYTF.

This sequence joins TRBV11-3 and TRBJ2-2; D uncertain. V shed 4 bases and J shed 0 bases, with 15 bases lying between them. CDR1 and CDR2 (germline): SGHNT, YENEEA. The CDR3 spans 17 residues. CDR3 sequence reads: CASSSEVWASNTGELFF. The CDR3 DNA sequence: TGTGCCAGCAGCTCCGAGGTCTGGGCGTCGAACACCGGGGAGCTGTTTTTT.

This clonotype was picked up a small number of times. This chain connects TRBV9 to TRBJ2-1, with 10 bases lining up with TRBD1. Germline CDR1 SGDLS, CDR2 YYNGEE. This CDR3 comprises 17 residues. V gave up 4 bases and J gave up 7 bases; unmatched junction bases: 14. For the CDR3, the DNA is TGTGCCAGCAGCTCAAATCGAGGGGACAGGGGTTTTAATGAGCAGTTCTTC. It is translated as CASSSNRGDRGFNEQFF.

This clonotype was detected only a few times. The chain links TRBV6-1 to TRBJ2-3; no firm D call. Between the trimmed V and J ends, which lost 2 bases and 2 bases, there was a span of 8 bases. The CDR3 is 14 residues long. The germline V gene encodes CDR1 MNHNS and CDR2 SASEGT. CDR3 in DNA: TGTGCCAGCAGTGAAATGCCTGACACAGATACGCAGTATTTT. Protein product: CASSEMPDTDTQYF.

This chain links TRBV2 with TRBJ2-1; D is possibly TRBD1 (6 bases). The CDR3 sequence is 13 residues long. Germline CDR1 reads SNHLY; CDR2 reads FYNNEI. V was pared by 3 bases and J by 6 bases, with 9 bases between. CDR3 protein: CASSDRGINEQFF. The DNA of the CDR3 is TGTGCCAGCAGTGACAGGGGCATCAATGAGCAGTTCTTC.